A selection of T cell receptor beta chains follows, all from one sample in a study of shared clonotypes between healthy human individuals. Method: immunoSEQ multiplex PCR; TCRdb's copy keeps in-frame clones and lacks some. Of 110,000 or so clones in the sample, 68% were seen once. Sequencing input: memory CD8+ T cells sorted from blood. The receptors here all came from a woman in her twenties or thirties in good health. The CDR3 runs from the conserved cysteine through the conserved F or W. A D gene is named only where the DNA matches it firmly. Clone size is stated in some rows and not others, as once, few, many or a class when expanded.

v_gene,d_gene,j_gene,abundance,CDR3aa,CDR3nt
TRBV2,TRBD1,TRBJ2-3,NA,CASSEGDRDPDTQYF,TGTGCCAGCAGTGAAGGGGACAGGGATCCAGATACGCAGTATTTT
TRBV15,TRBD1,TRBJ1-5,NA,CATSRGGQGPQPQHF,TGTGCCACCAGCAGGGGCGGACAGGGACCTCAGCCCCAGCATTTT
TRBV6-4,TRBD1,TRBJ2-1,medium-sized,CASSVSGQGLEQFF,TGTGCCAGCAGTGTTTCGGGACAGGGACTTGAGCAGTTCTTC
TRBV6-4,NA,TRBJ2-6,many,CASSDNSGANVLTF,TGTGCCAGCAGTGACAACTCTGGGGCCAACGTCCTGACTTTC
TRBV5-6,NA,TRBJ1-4,many,CASSLEQGGEKLFF,TGTGCCAGCAGCTTGGAACAGGGCGGGGAAAAACTGTTTTTT
TRBV5-4,TRBD2,TRBJ2-7,NA,CASSELAGPYEQYF,TGTGCCAGCAGCGAGCTAGCGGGGCCCTACGAGCAGTACTTC
TRBV18,TRBD2,TRBJ2-1,NA,CASSPPGSGISRRNEQFF,TGTGCCAGCTCACCACCCGGTAGCGGGATTAGCCGAAGAAATGAGCAGTTCTTC
TRBV7-1,TRBD2,TRBJ2-1,NA,CASSPTSAGDNEQFF,TGTGCCAGCAGCCCAACTAGCGCAGGTGACAATGAGCAGTTCTTC
TRBV14,NA,TRBJ2-7,NA,CASSQEGQFRVRNEQYF,TGTGCCAGCAGCCAAGAAGGCCAGTTCCGGGTCAGGAACGAGCAGTACTTC
TRBV28,TRBD1,TRBJ1-4,many,CASSPEWTGQIFAATNEKLFF,TGTGCCAGCAGTCCAGAATGGACAGGACAGATTTTTGCCGCAACTAATGAAAAACTGTTTTTT
TRBV7-2,NA,TRBJ1-1,NA,CASSPQGFTEAFF,TGTGCCAGCAGCCCTCAGGGATTCACTGAAGCTTTCTTT
TRBV7-9,TRBD2,TRBJ2-1,many,CASSPRGGSSYNEQFF,TGTGCCAGCAGCCCGCGGGGAGGGTCCTCCTACAATGAGCAGTTCTTC
TRBV4-1,TRBD2,TRBJ2-3,NA,CASSPPRAGGNTQYF,TGCGCCAGCAGCCCGCCCCGGGCGGGAGGCAATACGCAGTATTTT
TRBV7-2,TRBD1,TRBJ2-7,NA,CASSKDREVAEQYF,TGTGCCAGCAGCAAGGACAGGGAAGTTGCCGAGCAGTACTTC
TRBV19,NA,TRBJ1-2,NA,CASSGRPYGYTF,TGTGCCAGTTCCGGCAGGCCGTATGGCTACACCTTC
TRBV11-2,NA,TRBJ2-7,NA,CASSQTDRTYEQYF,TGTGCCAGCAGCCAAACCGACAGAACCTACGAGCAGTACTTC
TRBV27,NA,TRBJ2-1,NA,CASSPSRDWGNEQFF,TGTGCCAGCAGCCCCTCCCGGGACTGGGGAAATGAGCAGTTCTTC
TRBV4-2,TRBD2,TRBJ2-7,NA,CASSQGSAGGSYEQYF,TGTGCCAGCAGCCAAGGTTCAGCGGGAGGTTCCTACGAGCAGTACTTC
TRBV6-1,NA,TRBJ2-6,many,CASSGGVSGANVLTF,TGTGCCAGCAGCGGCGGGGTATCGGGGGCCAACGTCCTGACTTTC
TRBV5-1,TRBD2,TRBJ2-7,once,CASSLQASGSLEQYF,TGCGCCAGCAGCTTGCAGGCTAGCGGGAGCCTTGAGCAGTACTTC
TRBV5-1,NA,TRBJ2-2,NA,CASSSPPGQTNTGELFF,TGCGCCAGCAGCTCACCTCCGGGCCAGACGAACACCGGGGAGCTGTTTTTT
TRBV7-9,NA,TRBJ1-2,NA,CACSLWYGLAGYGYTF,TGTGCCTGCAGCTTATGGTACGGGCTCGCTGGGTATGGCTACACCTTC
TRBV6-5,TRBD1,TRBJ2-4,NA,CASSTGTANIQYF,TGTGCCAGCAGTACCGGGACAGCAAACATTCAGTACTTC
TRBV25-1,NA,TRBJ1-3,NA,CASSEPASSGNTIYF,TGTGCCAGCAGTGAGCCCGCAAGCTCTGGAAACACCATATATTTT
TRBV5-1,TRBD2,TRBJ2-2,few,CASSLAASGRVNTGELFF,TGCGCCAGCAGCTTGGCAGCTAGCGGGAGGGTCAACACCGGGGAGCTGTTTTTT
TRBV2,NA,TRBJ2-2,few,CASSVFGDTGELFF,TGTGCCAGCAGTGTGTTCGGGGACACCGGGGAGCTGTTTTTT
TRBV6-4,TRBD2,TRBJ2-5,few,CASSLAGGETQYF,TGTGCCAGCAGTCTAGCGGGAGGGGAGACCCAGTACTTC
TRBV6-4,NA,TRBJ2-3,NA,CASSWTATDTQYF,TGTGCCAGCAGTTGGACTGCCACAGATACGCAGTATTTT
TRBV19,NA,TRBJ2-3,NA,CASSLSGVTDTQYF,TGTGCCAGTAGTCTTAGCGGAGTCACAGATACGCAGTATTTT